The next 2 T cell receptor beta chains were all read from a single sample in a study of cytomegalovirus exposure and HLA in healthy donors. PCR used 60 Vbeta primers and 13 Jbeta primers. The method was immunoSEQ multiplex PCR; TCRdb's version includes in-frame clones alone and lacks a portion of them. In the table there are over 150,000 clones, about four fifths of which are singletons. Sample: PBMCs. These receptors were collected from a girl aged 10 to 17 in good health and CMV-seropositive.

The chain recombines TRBV9 with TRBJ2-2, with 7 positions matching TRBD1. The CDR3 is 15 amino acids. The trim removed 0 bases at V and 7 bases at J, leaving 6 bases unmatched. Germline-derived CDR1 and CDR2 are SGDLS and YYNGEE. CDR3 in amino acids: CASSVEDRFNGELFF. The CDR3, as DNA: TGTGCCAGCAGCGTAGAGGACAGGTTCAACGGGGAGCTGTTTTTT.

V and J are TRBV4-3 and TRBJ2-1; TRBD2 aligns across 8 bases. J was trimmed by 4 bases and V by 1 base; bases with no gene match: 6. Germline CDR1 reads LGHNA; CDR2 reads YSLEER. The CDR3 consists of 16 residues. The CDR3 region is CASSQVRAGGYNEQFF. The CDR3 DNA reads as TGCGCCAGCAGCCAAGTGCGGGCGGGGGGTTACAATGAGCAGTTCTTC.